The clone carrying this T cell receptor beta chain was seen a few times. Its matching antigen is unknown. The data derive from a study of regulatory T cells in long-lasting Graves disease. Trimming took off 0 bases at V and 0 bases at J, with 15 bases between the two ends. Germline CDR1 reads DFQATT; CDR2 reads SNEGSKA (reference sequence). The CDR3 extends over 16 amino acids. Time point described: persistent/refractory GD, antithyroid drugs over 5 years with positive TRAb. Extracted RNA from PBMCs served as the source of the TCR library. Construction of the TCR beta libraries employed iRepertoire HTBI primers in conjunction with Arm-PCR of CDR3 regions. One entry per CDR3 protein results from TCRdb running MiXCR on the multiplex PCR reads. The profile shows around 450,000 distinct CDR3 sequences, around a fifth of them singletons. General study findings and limits: Patients with persistent disease showed a bias toward TRBV28, TRBJ1-2 and TRBJ2-5. Persistent Graves' patients possessed reduced TCR diversity relative to recently diagnosed ones.

Source: peripheral blood mononuclear cells (PBMCs), taken when the disease was refractory, from a patient treated with antithyroid drugs. The chain links TRBV20-1 to TRBJ2-7; the D is unclear. The TCR comes from a female donor with Graves disease. The CDR3 region has the DNA TGCAGTGCTAGAGATATTTACAGATTGAGCTCCTACGAGCAGTACTTC. This codes for CSARDIYRLSSYEQYF.